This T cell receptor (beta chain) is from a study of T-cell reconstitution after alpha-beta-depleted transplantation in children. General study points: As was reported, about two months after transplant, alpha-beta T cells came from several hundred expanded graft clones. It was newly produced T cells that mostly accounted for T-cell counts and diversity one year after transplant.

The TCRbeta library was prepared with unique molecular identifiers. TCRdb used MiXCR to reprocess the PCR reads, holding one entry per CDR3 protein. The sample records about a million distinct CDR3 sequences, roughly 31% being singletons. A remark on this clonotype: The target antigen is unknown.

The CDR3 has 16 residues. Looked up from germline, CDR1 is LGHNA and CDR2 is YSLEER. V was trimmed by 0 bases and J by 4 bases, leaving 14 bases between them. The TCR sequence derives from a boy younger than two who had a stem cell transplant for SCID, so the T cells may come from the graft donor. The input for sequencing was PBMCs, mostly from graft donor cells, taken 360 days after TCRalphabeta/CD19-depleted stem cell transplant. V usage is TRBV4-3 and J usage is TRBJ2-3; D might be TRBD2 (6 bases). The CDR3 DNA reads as TGCGCCAGCAGCCAAGATCTCGGGGGAGGCGCAGATACGCAGTATTTT. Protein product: CASSQDLGGGADTQYF.